This TCR beta chain is drawn from a study of vaccination and CD4 T cells after COVID-19. Study information: Post-vaccine sampling followed dose two by a median about 72 days (range 14 to 241). In culture, cells were exposed to overlapping spike peptides from SARS-CoV-2, HCoV-NL63, HCoV-OC43 and HCoV-229E.

Once obtained from cultured CD4+ T cells, the DNA was sequenced using the Oncomine TCR Beta short-read assay. One entry per CDR3 protein, called by TCRdb with MiXCR from the PCR reads. The profile shows approximately 15,000 distinct CDR3 sequences, roughly 48% of them singletons. The sample's treatment: roughly 10-day PBMC culture with coronavirus spike peptide pools or control peptides (ViraFEST assay). Peptide pool stimulation in ViraFEST expanded antigen-specific T cells, whose TCRs were then sequenced. This clonotype showed up just a few times. Its antigen is not identified. V was clipped by 1 base and J by 2 bases; unmatched bases: 7. The CDR3 is made up of 17 amino acids. Germline V lookup: CDR1 SGHTA, CDR2 FQGNSA.

This TCR was sampled from a human donor who had recovered from COVID-19. V usage is TRBV7-2 and J usage is TRBJ1-3; 8 nucleotides match TRBD1. Specimen: CD4+ T cells from blood, cultured in vitro. Written as DNA, the CDR3 is TGTGCCAGCAGCTTAGGAGGGACAGGACTAGCTGGAAACACCATATATTTT. This gives the protein CASSLGGTGLAGNTIYF. Drawing the rest from reference TRBV7-2 and TRBJ1-3, the complete variable domain is GAGVSQSPSNKVTEKGKDVELRCDPISGHTALYWYRQSLGQGLEFLIYFQGNSAPDKSGLPSDRFSAERTGGSVSTLTIQRTQQEDSAVYLCASSLGGTGLAGNTIYFGEGSWLTVV.